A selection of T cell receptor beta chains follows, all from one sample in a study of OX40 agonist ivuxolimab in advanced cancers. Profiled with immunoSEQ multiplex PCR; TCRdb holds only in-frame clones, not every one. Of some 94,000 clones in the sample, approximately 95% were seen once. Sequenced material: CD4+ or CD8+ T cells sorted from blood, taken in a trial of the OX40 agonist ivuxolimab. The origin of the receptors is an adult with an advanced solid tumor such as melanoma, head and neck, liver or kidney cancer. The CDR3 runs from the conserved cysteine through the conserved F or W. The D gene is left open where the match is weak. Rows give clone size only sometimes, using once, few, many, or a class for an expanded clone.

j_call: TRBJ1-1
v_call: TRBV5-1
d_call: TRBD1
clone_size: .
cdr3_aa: CASSTRQGQATEAFF
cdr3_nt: TGCGCCAGCAGCACCCGACAGGGGCAGGCCACTGAAGCTTTCTTT

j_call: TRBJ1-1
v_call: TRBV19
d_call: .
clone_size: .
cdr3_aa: CASSGEEGTWAFF
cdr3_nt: TGTGCCAGTAGTGGGGAGGAAGGGACTTGGGCTTTCTTT

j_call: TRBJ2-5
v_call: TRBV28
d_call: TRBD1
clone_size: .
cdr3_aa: CASSPGQGVVAAIQETQYF
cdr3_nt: TGTGCCAGCAGTCCGGGACAGGGCGTGGTAGCGGCGATACAAGAGACCCAGTACTTC

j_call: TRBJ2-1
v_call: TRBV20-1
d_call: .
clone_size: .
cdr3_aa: CSARGYNEQFF
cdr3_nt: TGCAGTGCTCGGGGTTACAATGAGCAGTTCTTC

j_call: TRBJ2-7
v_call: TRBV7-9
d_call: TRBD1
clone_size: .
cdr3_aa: CASEDRDAYEQYF
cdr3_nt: TGTGCCAGCGAGGACAGGGATGCCTACGAGCAGTACTTC

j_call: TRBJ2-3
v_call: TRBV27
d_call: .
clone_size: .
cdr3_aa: CASRSGRGRTFTQYF
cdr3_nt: TGTGCCAGCAGGTCAGGGCGGGGCAGGACCTTTACGCAGTATTTT

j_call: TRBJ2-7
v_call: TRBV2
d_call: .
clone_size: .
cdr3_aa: CASRAGYEQYF
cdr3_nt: TGTGCCAGCAGGGCGGGGTACGAGCAGTACTTC

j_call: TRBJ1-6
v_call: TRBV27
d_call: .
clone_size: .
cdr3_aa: CASSLSEPGTSWGNSPLHF
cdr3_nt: TGTGCCAGCAGTTTATCTGAGCCGGGGACCAGTTGGGGTAATTCACCCCTCCACTTT

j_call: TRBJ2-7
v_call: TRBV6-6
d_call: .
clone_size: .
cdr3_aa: CASSYSYGSSYEQYF
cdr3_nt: TGTGCCAGCAGTTACTCGTACGGTTCCTCCTACGAGCAGTACTTC

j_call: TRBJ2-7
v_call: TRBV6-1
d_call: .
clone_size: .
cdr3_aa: CASSQGEGYEQYF
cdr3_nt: TGTGCCAGCAGCCAGGGGGAGGGGTACGAGCAGTACTTC

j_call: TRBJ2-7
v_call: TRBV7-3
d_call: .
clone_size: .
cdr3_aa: CASSPTSGIYEQYF
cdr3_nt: TGTGCCAGCAGCCCCACAAGCGGCATCTACGAGCAGTACTTC

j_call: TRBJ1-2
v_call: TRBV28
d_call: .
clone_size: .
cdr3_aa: CASSFPGTLFYGYTF
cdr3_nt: TGTGCCAGCAGTTTCCCCGGGACACTCTTCTATGGCTACACCTTC

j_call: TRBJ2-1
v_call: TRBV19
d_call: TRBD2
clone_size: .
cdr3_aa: CASTAYNLAGVLNEQFF
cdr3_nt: TGTGCCAGTACTGCCTATAACCTAGCGGGAGTTCTCAATGAGCAGTTCTTC

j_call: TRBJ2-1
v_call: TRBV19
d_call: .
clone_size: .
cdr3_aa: CASSSQPYNEQFF
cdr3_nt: TGTGCCAGTAGTTCCCAACCTTACAATGAGCAGTTCTTC

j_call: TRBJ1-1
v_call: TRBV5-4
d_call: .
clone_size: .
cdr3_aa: CASSFQSIGGEAFF
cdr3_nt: TGTGCCAGCAGCTTCCAGAGTATTGGGGGCGAAGCTTTCTTT

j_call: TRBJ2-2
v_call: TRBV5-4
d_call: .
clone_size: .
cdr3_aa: CASTGGDLDTGELFF
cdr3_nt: TGTGCCAGTACGGGCGGGGATTTGGACACCGGGGAGCTGTTTTTT

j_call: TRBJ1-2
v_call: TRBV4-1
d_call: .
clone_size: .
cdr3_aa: CASSQAGSAHYGYTF
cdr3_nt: TGCGCCAGCAGCCAAGCAGGCTCAGCCCACTATGGCTACACCTTC

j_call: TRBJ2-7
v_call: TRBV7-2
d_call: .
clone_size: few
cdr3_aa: CASSFSSPTYEQYF
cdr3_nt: TGTGCCAGCAGCTTCTCTAGCCCTACCTACGAGCAGTACTTC

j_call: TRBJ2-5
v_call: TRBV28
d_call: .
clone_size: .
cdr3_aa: CASSLSPGRAGETQYF
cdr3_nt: TGTGCCAGCAGTTTATCCCCCGGAAGGGCTGGCGAGACCCAGTACTTC

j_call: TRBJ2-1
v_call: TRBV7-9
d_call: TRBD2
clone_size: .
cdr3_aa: CASSSGTSGTYNEQFF
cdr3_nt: TGTGCCAGCAGCTCGGGGACTAGCGGAACCTACAATGAGCAGTTCTTC

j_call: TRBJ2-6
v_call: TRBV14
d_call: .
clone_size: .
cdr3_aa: CASSQDSAPPSGANVLTF
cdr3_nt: TGTGCCAGCAGCCAAGATAGCGCCCCCCCCTCTGGGGCCAACGTCCTGACTTTC

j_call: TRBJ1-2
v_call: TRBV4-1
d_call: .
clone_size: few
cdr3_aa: CASSPQAGSNYGYTF
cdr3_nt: TGCGCCAGCAGCCCCCAAGCAGGTTCTAACTATGGCTACACCTTC

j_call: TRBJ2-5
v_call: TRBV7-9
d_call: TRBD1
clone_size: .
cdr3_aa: CASSGGQGLETQYF
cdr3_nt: TGTGCCAGCAGCGGGGGACAGGGTTTAGAGACCCAGTACTTC

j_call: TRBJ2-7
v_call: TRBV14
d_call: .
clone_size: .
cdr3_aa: CASSPGVYEQYF
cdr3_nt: TGTGCCAGCAGCCCAGGGGTCTACGAGCAGTACTTC

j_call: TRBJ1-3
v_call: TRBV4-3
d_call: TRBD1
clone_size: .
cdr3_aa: CASSQDVVQGQGSGNTIYF
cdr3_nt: TGCGCCAGCAGCCAAGACGTTGTACAGGGGCAAGGTTCTGGAAACACCATATATTTT

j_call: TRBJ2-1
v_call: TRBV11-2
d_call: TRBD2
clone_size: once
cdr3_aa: CASRPTSSNEQFF
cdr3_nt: TGTGCCAGCAGGCCGACTAGCTCCAATGAGCAGTTCTTC

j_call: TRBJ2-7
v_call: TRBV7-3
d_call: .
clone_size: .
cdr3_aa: CASSLNAGVSYEQYF
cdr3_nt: TGTGCCAGCAGCTTAAATGCAGGTGTCTCCTACGAGCAGTACTTC

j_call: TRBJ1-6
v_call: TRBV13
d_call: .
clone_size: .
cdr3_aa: CASSYAPTRLGSPLHF
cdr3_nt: TGTGCCAGCAGCTATGCCCCGACCCGGCTTGGGTCACCCCTCCACTTT

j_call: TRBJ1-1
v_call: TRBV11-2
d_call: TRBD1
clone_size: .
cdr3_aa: CASSLDPRGMTEAFF
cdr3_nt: TGTGCCAGCAGCTTAGACCCCAGGGGGATGACTGAAGCTTTCTTT

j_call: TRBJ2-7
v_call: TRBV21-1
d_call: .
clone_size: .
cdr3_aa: CASSKKGGQVYEQYF
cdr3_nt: TGTGCCAGCAGCAAAAAGGGGGGACAGGTGTACGAGCAGTACTTC

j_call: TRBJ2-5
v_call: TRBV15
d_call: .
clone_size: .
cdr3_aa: CATSTLRGMGETQYF
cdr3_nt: TGTGCCACCAGCACCCTAAGGGGGATGGGAGAGACCCAGTACTTC

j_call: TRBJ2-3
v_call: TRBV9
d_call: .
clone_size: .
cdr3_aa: CASSVDGVNTDTQYF
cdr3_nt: TGTGCCAGCAGCGTAGACGGGGTGAACACAGATACGCAGTATTTT

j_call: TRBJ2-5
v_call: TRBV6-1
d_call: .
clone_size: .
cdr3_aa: CASSVGGQETQYF
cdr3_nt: TGTGCCAGCAGCGTCGGAGGGCAAGAGACCCAGTACTTC

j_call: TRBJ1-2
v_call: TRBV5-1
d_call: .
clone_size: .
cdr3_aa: CASSSSGTGYGYTF
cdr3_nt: TGCGCCAGCAGCAGCTCCGGGACGGGTTATGGCTACACCTTC

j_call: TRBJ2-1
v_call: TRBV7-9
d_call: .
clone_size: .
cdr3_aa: CASSTQQGPHEQFF
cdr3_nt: TGTGCCAGCAGCACGCAACAAGGACCGCATGAGCAGTTCTTC

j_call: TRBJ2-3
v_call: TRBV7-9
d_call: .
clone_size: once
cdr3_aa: CASSARPGAPLSTDTQYF
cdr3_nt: TGTGCCAGCAGCGCGCGCCCGGGCGCCCCCCTCAGCACAGATACGCAGTATTTT

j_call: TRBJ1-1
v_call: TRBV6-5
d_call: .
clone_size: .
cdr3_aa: CASRGTEAFF
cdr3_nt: TGTGCCAGCAGGGGCACTGAAGCTTTCTTT

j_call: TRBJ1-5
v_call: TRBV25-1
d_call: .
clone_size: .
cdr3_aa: CASSESGGGQPQHF
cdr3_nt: TGTGCCAGCAGTGAATCGGGAGGAGGTCAGCCCCAGCATTTT

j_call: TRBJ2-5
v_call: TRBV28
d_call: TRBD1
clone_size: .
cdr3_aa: CASSHRGRYETQYF
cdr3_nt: TGTGCCAGCAGTCACAGGGGGCGGTATGAGACCCAGTACTTC

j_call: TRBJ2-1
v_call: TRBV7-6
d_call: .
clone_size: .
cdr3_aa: CASKLGAEQFF
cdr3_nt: TGTGCCAGCAAACTAGGGGCGGAGCAGTTCTTC

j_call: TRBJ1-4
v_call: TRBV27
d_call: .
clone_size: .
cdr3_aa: CASSLVGGRNEKLFF
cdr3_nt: TGTGCCAGCAGTTTAGTCGGGGGCCGTAATGAAAAACTGTTTTTT

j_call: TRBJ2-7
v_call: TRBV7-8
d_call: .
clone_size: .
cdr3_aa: CASSPDYEQYF
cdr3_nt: TGTGCCAGCAGCCCTGACTACGAGCAGTACTTC

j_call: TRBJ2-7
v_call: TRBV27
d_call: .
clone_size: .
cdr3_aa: CASSFLKADGNIYEQYF
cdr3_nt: TGTGCCAGCAGTTTCCTAAAGGCAGACGGGAACATCTACGAGCAGTACTTC

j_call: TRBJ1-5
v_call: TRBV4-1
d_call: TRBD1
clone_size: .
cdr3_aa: CASSQHRGGNQPQHF
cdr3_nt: TGCGCCAGCAGCCAACACAGGGGGGGCAATCAGCCCCAGCATTTT

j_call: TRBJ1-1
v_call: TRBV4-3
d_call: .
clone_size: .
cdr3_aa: CASSSKGGDTEAFF
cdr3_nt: TGCGCCAGCAGCTCGAAGGGGGGAGACACTGAAGCTTTCTTT

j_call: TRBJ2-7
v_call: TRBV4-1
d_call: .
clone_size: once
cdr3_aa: CASSQGVSYEQYF
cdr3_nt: TGCGCCAGCAGCCAAGGGGTTTCCTACGAGCAGTACTTC

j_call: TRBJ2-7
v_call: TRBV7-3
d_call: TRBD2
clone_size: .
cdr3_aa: CASSPGTSGYEQYF
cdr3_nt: TGTGCCAGCAGTCCCGGGACTAGCGGCTACGAGCAGTACTTC

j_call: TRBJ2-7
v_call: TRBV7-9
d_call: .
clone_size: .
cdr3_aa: CASSLLEATYEQYF
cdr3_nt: TGTGCCAGCAGCTTATTGGAGGCCACGTACGAGCAGTACTTC

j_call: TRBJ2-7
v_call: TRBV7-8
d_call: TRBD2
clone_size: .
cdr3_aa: CASSVVTSGYEQYF
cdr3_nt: TGTGCCAGCAGCGTAGTTACTAGCGGCTACGAGCAGTACTTC

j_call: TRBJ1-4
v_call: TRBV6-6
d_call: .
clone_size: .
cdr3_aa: CASTPGPFEKLFF
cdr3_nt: TGTGCCAGCACCCCAGGCCCTTTTGAAAAACTGTTTTTT